This TCR beta chain emerged from a study of T cells in Graves' hyperthyroidism and ophthalmopathy (dated by TCRdb to between 2019 and 2020). A note on the overall study: Peripheral blood was collected at initial diagnosis, before any treatment. TCR V-J signatures able to tell the groups apart were searched for in a discovery cohort of 90 to 100 patients, of whom more than 40 had Graves' ophthalmopathy and roughly 58 had stable Graves' hyperthyroidism. Prospective prediction of ophthalmopathy was tested in an independent validation cohort consisting of 18 hyperthyroidism patients and 17 patients who later progressed to ophthalmopathy. The 100 or so discovery patients were divided at random into training and test sets in a 7:3 ratio. Thyroid tissue and blood T-cell repertoires from several Graves' hyperthyroidism patients were also compared in the study. Once sampling was done, hyperthyroidism patients were given methimazole at a starting dose of 30 mg daily, whereas ophthalmopathy patients were given high-dose intravenous methylprednisolone. According to the paper, TCR Vbeta CDR3 sequencing was carried out on 135 peripheral blood samples, which came from over 40 ophthalmopathy, 80 or so hyperthyroidism and roughly 17 progressor patients.

Stable Graves' hyperthyroidism was defined as the absence of progression to ophthalmopathy over 18 months of follow-up. Hyperthyroidism patients were newly diagnosed, with disease duration under 2 months, and aged 18 to 65 years. The study excluded patients with uncontrolled infections, other autoimmune diseases, pregnancy or lactation. Diagnoses were established on the basis of clinical symptoms, serum thyroxine and TRAb, thyroid ultrasound, and orbital computed tomography. PBMCs were isolated from more than 9 ml of fresh peripheral blood by Ficoll-Paque density gradient centrifugation. Total RNA was extracted with Trizol reagent, and quality was checked on an Agilent 2100 Bioanalyzer. This clonotype showed up just a few times. It lacks a known antigen. Base qualities were left out, and no much larger clone turns up one base away. Amplification of TCR beta CDR3 regions was carried out from RNA transcripts. A first-round RT-PCR of the TCR CDR3 used the HTBI primer set with the Qiagen OneStep RT-PCR kit. Libraries were constructed in a second round of multiplex PCR, after which size selection and purification were carried out. Libraries were sequenced paired-end with 100 bp reads on an Illumina HiSeq2000. The study's own analysis went as follows. SOAPnuke was used to process the raw data, throwing out any read that contained adapters or uncalled bases, had a mean Phred below 15, or lacked an exact constant-primer or identifier match. High-quality paired reads were merged using COPE v1.2.5, and each unique nucleotide sequence was defined as a clonotype. MiTCR v1.1 was used to align clonotypes to the IMGT TRBV, TRBD and TRBJ reference segments. Analysis was restricted to V-J combinations with a frequency above 0.0001, which covered roughly 99% of repertoires. A TCS score was defined as the ratio of F50 (clonal expansion) to E x V (chaos), with BLOSUM62-based TCRdist applied between CDR3 peptides within each V-J. Welch's t-statistics and random forest reduced approximately 520 V-J features to roughly 13, which were used in a naive Bayes classifier (R e1071). The raw public data were reprocessed by TCRdb itself: fastp quality trimming at Q25, MiXCR clonotype calling, in-frame beta chains only. CDR3 protein sequences are deduplicated, and each keeps its most common genes and DNA. The authors' filters were not applied to this entry. Recorded for this sample are about 290,000 distinct CDR3 sequences; roughly an eighth of them occurred a single time. Clones ranked in the top ten supply 7.9% of the sample.

Summary of the overall study and its limitations: Sample size was not statistically predetermined, and blinding of investigators to group allocation was not performed. During validation, the model predicted progression to ophthalmopathy a median of around six months ahead of onset, with 70.59% sensitivity and under 85% specificity. Ophthalmopathy was separated from stable hyperthyroidism by a 13 V-J signature model, with approximately 90% sensitivity and about 84% specificity obtained in cross-validation and 80%/75% obtained in testing. Most expanded thyroid clonotypes (frequency above 0.001) were also found in blood, which suggests that blood repertoires may mirror thyroid immune responses.

V is clipped by 6 bases and J by 3 bases, and the sequence between their germline boundaries is 12 bases long. The CDR3 holds 14 amino acids from the cysteine to the phenylalanine. The sequence is cut down to CDR3 DNA, 42 bases in frame from base 1. CDR1 KGHDR and CDR2 SFDVKD were looked up in the germline V gene. The V and J genes are TRBV24-1 and TRBJ2-3; the D segment is perhaps TRBD1 or TRBD2, each sharing 5 matched bases. Sequenced sample: blood. The TCR was taken from a woman aged 40-49 years with Graves' hyperthyroidism. The DNA reads TGTGCCACCAGTCATCAGGGACGGACAGATACGCAGTATTTT. This sequence encodes CATSHQGRTDTQYF.